A selection of T cell receptor beta chains follows, all from one sample in a study of cytomegalovirus exposure and HLA in healthy donors. Sequenced by immunoSEQ multiplex PCR; TCRdb stores in-frame clones only, minus some. The table has 95,000 or so clones, around four fifths seen once; the top ten hold 4.5% to 6%. The sequenced sample consisted of PBMCs. Every receptor here comes from a middle-aged woman in good health and CMV-seronegative. The CDR3 runs from the conserved cysteine through the conserved F or W. The D gene is left open where the match is weak. A row's size may be missing; if present it is once, few, many or a size class.

>TRBV19|once|TRBJ2-7|TRBD1
CASSMGQGWYEQYF
TGTGCCAGTAGTATGGGACAGGGGTGGTACGAGCAGTACTTC
>TRBV5-1|NA|TRBJ1-3|TRBD1
CASSLEETGGPGNTIYF
TGCGCCAGCAGCTTGGAAGAGACAGGGGGCCCTGGAAACACCATATATTTT
>TRBV30|NA|TRBJ1-1|NA
CAASEEMNTEAFF
TGTGCCGCATCAGAGGAGATGAACACTGAAGCTTTCTTT
>TRBV28|few|TRBJ2-7|NA
CASSLYRSSYEQYF
TGTGCCAGCAGCTTGTACAGAAGCTCCTACGAGCAGTACTTC
>TRBV5-1|NA|TRBJ2-1|TRBD2
CASRGTSGGPSSYNEQFF
TGCGCCAGCAGGGGGACTAGCGGGGGACCTAGCTCCTACAATGAGCAGTTCTTC
>TRBV6-5|NA|TRBJ2-1|NA
CASSYLGEQFF
TGTGCCAGCAGTTACTTGGGCGAGCAGTTCTTC
>TRBV2|NA|TRBJ1-2|NA
CAPGKGRSYGYTF
TGTGCCCCCGGGAAGGGGAGGTCCTATGGCTACACCTTC
>TRBV7-6|NA|TRBJ2-7|NA
CASSYRDDEQYF
TGTGCCAGCAGCTACAGGGACGACGAGCAGTACTTC
>TRBV19|NA|TRBJ1-2|NA
CASSIDRRGRRSIPGYTF
TGTGCCAGTAGTATAGATCGCCGAGGTAGGAGGTCGATCCCTGGCTACACCTTC
>TRBV4-1|few|TRBJ2-1|NA
CASTNSYNEQFF
TGCGCCAGCACTAACAGCTACAATGAGCAGTTCTTC
>TRBV5-1|once|TRBJ2-1|TRBD2
CASSFFGGAGNEQFF
TGCGCCAGCAGCTTTTTCGGGGGGGCCGGCAATGAGCAGTTCTTC
>TRBV30|once|TRBJ1-2|NA
CAWGIQGVGGYTF
TGTGCCTGGGGTATACAAGGGGTGGGGGGCTACACCTTC
>TRBV2|NA|TRBJ1-5|TRBD1
CASLLDRGSNQPQHF
TGTGCCAGCCTCCTCGACAGGGGTAGCAATCAGCCCCAGCATTTT
>TRBV7-3|NA|TRBJ2-1|NA
CASSLMSGLNEQFF
TGTGCCAGCAGCTTAATGTCCGGACTAAATGAGCAGTTCTTC
>TRBV6-5|NA|TRBJ1-5|NA
CASSQNRGSNQPQHF
TGTGCCAGCAGCCAGAACCGTGGTAGCAATCAGCCCCAGCATTTT
>TRBV5-1|NA|TRBJ1-1|TRBD1
CASSKDRGSEAFF
TGCGCCAGCAGCAAGGACAGGGGGAGTGAAGCTTTCTTT
>TRBV2|NA|TRBJ2-1|TRBD2
CASISKRGLNEQFF
TGTGCCAGCATTTCAAAGCGGGGGCTGAATGAGCAGTTCTTC
>TRBV4-2|NA|TRBJ2-7|TRBD2
CASSQDIGAGGAYEQYF
TGTGCCAGCAGCCAAGATATCGGTGCGGGGGGCGCCTACGAGCAGTACTTC